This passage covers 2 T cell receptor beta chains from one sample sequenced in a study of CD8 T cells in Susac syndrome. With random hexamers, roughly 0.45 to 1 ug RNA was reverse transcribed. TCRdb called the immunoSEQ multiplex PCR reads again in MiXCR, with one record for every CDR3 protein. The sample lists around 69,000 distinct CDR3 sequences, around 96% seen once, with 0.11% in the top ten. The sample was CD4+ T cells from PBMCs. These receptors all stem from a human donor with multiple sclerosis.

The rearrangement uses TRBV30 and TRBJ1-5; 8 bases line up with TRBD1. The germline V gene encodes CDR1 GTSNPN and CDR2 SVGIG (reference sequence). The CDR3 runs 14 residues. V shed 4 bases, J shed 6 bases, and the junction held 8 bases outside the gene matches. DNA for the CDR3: TGTGCCTGGACCCCGGGACAGGCGGGTCAGCCCCAGCATTTT. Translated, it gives CAWTPGQAGQPQHF.

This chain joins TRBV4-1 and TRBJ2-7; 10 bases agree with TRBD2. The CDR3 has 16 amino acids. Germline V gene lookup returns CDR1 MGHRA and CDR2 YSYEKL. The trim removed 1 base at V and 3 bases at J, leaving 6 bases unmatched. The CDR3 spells CASSQGLRTSGYEQYF. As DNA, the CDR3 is TGCGCCAGCAGCCAAGGGCTTAGGACTAGCGGCTACGAGCAGTACTTC.